What follows are 21 T cell receptor beta chains derived from one specimen sequenced in a study of T-cell reconstitution after alpha-beta-depleted transplantation in children. Library preparation (for TCRbeta) was performed with unique molecular identifiers. TCRdb used MiXCR to reprocess the PCR reads, holding one entry per CDR3 protein. The sample contains 380,000 or so distinct CDR3 sequences, roughly 15% of which appear only once. Sequencing used PBMCs, obtained from the stem cell graft. The source of these receptors is a human donor who donated a stem cell graft to a child with Fanconi anemia.

This clonotype has a count of ten or more. The rearrangement joins TRBV2 to TRBJ1-3; weak D call: TRBD1 (6 bases). The germline gives CDR1 SNHLY, CDR2 FYNNEI. The CDR3 is made up of 13 amino acids. The germline V and J ends were trimmed by 5 bases and 3 bases, with 8 bases remaining between them. The CDR3 region has the DNA TGTGCCAGCAGTTCGGACAGTGGAAACACCATATATTTT. Its protein is CASSSDSGNTIYF.

The rearrangement uses TRBV9 and TRBJ2-1, with D possibly called TRBD1 or TRBD2 (5 bases each). V gave up 3 bases and J gave up 3 bases, with 16 bases separating them. This CDR3 has 16 residues. CDR1 and CDR2 (germline): SGDLS, YYNGEE. The CDR3 DNA sequence: TGTGCCAGCAGCGGCAGGGCCGTGGGGGACTACAATGAGCAGTTCTTC. Encoded protein: CASSGRAVGDYNEQFF.

At least ten counts were recorded for this clonotype. The chain is built from TRBV30 and TRBJ1-1; D gene uncertain. The V gene lost 3 bases and the J gene lost 0 bases, with 11 bases spanning the gap. The CDR3 has 14 amino acids. The germline gives CDR1 GTSNPN, CDR2 SVGIG (reference sequence). The CDR3 spells CAWRYQVLNTEAFF. CDR3 coding DNA: TGTGCCTGGAGGTATCAGGTTTTGAACACTGAAGCTTTCTTT.

This clonotype was seen ten or more times. The chain carries TRBV9 and TRBJ2-2; D gene uncertain. The ends were cut back, 0 bases at V and 4 bases at J, with 13 bases in the middle. The CDR3 is 16 residues long. Germline-derived CDR1 and CDR2 are SGDLS and YYNGEE. The CDR3 DNA is TGTGCCAGCAGCGTAGCTGGGAATCATGGCACCGGGGAGCTGTTTTTT. This gives the protein CASSVAGNHGTGELFF.

This clonotype was recorded many times. The chain recombines TRBV20-1 with TRBJ2-2; D unresolved. The CDR3 consists of 16 residues. Trimming cost V 2 bases and J 0 bases, with 13 bases left between them. CDR1 DFQATT and CDR2 SNEGSKA come from the germline V gene (reference sequence). The chain's CDR3 is CSARPYIGSNTGELFF. CDR3 DNA: TGCAGTGCTAGACCGTACATAGGCTCGAACACCGGGGAGCTGTTTTTT.

The gene calls are TRBV20-1 and TRBJ1-2; D is possibly TRBD1 (6 bases). The CDR3 length is 15 residues. Trimming cost V 0 bases and J 2 bases, with 13 bases left between them. CDR1 and CDR2 (germline): DFQATT, SNEGSKA (reference sequence). This CDR3 reads CSARDLGAGNYGYTF. CDR3 sequence (DNA): TGCAGTGCTAGAGATCTGGGGGCTGGCAACTATGGCTACACCTTC.

This clonotype came up a few times. One end of the junction does not line up with germline, which may come from a read error. The genes are TRBV7-7 and TRBJ2-2; tentatively, D is TRBD1 (5 bases). Germline CDR1 reads SSHAT; CDR2 reads FNYEAQ (reference sequence). CDR3 length: 14 residues. The CDR3 here is CASSSGHLTGELFF. The CDR3 nucleotides are TGTGCTAGCAGCTCTGGACATCTCACCGGGGAGCTGTTTTTT.

CDR3 DNA: TGTGCCATCAGTGACAGGGGGCCGACAGATACGCAGTATTTT. This codes for CAISDRGPTDTQYF. This chain uses TRBV10-3 with TRBJ2-3; 8 bases line up with TRBD1. This CDR3 has 14 residues. V lost 3 bases and J lost 3; bases outside the gene matches: 2. Per the germline V gene, CDR1 is ENHRY and CDR2 is SYGVKD.

This chain connects TRBV27 to TRBJ1-5; D unresolved. The CDR3 loop spans 13 amino acids. Germline V gene lookup returns CDR1 MNHEY and CDR2 SMNVEV (reference sequence). The germline V and J ends were trimmed by 8 bases and 7 bases, with 15 bases remaining between them. CDR3 amino acids: CASGSDFTQPQHF. The CDR3 nucleotides are TGTGCCAGCGGATCCGACTTTACCCAGCCCCAGCATTTT.

A few counts support this clonotype. The chain couples TRBV6-1 to TRBJ2-2, with 11 bases fitting TRBD2. This CDR3 is built from 16 residues. V lost 6 bases and J lost 5; bases outside the gene matches: 8. Germline CDR1 reads MNHNS; CDR2 reads SASEGT. CDR3 nucleotides: TGTGCCAGCAGATTTAGCGGGGGGGCCGGAACCGGGGAGCTGTTTTTT. It yields the protein CASRFSGGAGTGELFF.

This clonotype was picked up many times. CDR3 coding DNA: TGTGCCAGCAGTTTCAGGGGCCCAGAGAATGGCTACACCTTC. Protein product: CASSFRGPENGYTF. The chain employs TRBV28 and TRBJ1-2, with D perhaps TRBD1 (6 bases). Per the germline V gene, CDR1 is MDHEN and CDR2 is SYDVKM. V lost 3 bases and J 6 bases, leaving 14 bases between the germline ends. This CDR3 contains 14 residues.

There are a few counts of this clonotype. The rearrangement joins TRBV11-2 to TRBJ2-5, with a tentative D call TRBD1 (6 bases). Between the trimmed V and J ends, which lost 4 bases and 4 bases, there was a span of 13 bases. Germline V CDR1 and CDR2: SGHAT, FQNNGV. The CDR3 covers 14 residues. The CDR3 coding sequence is TGTGCCAGCAGCTCCGTACTAGGGGGAGAGACCCAGTACTTC. Translation gives CASSSVLGGETQYF. Filled out from reference TRBV11-2 and TRBJ2-5, the complete variable domain reads EAGVAQSPRYKIIEKRQSVAFWCNPISGHATLYWYQQILGQGPKLLIQFQNNGVVDDSQLPKDRFSAERLKGVDSTLKIQPAKLEDSAVYLCASSSVLGGETQYFGPGTRLLVL.

In nucleotides, the CDR3 is TGTGCCAGCAGCCCCCCCGGGAGCGGGGGGTCCTACAATGAGCAGTTCTTC. Residues: CASSPPGSGGSYNEQFF. V usage is TRBV2 and J usage is TRBJ2-1, with 9 bases aligning to TRBD2. The germline V gene encodes CDR1 SNHLY and CDR2 FYNNEI. V lost 6 bases, J lost 1 base, and 10 bases stayed unmatched. The CDR3 is 17 residues long. The entire variable domain, with the rest obtained from reference TRBV2 and TRBJ2-1, is as follows: EPEVTQTPSHQVTQMGQEVILRCVPISNHLYFYWYRQILGQKVEFLVSFYNNEISEKSEIFDDQFSVERPDGSNFTLKIRSTKLEDSAMYFCASSPPGSGGSYNEQFFGPGTRLTVL.

This clonotype has only a few counts. V gene TRBV18 combines with J gene TRBJ1-6, with 11 bases that match TRBD1. This CDR3 has 14 residues. The V gene's germline CDR1 is KGHSH and CDR2 LQKENI. V lost 7 bases and J lost 9; bases outside the gene matches: 5. In DNA form, the CDR3 reads TGTGCCAGCTTTCCCGGGACAGGGGGTTCACCCCTCCACTTT. This sequence encodes CASFPGTGGSPLHF.

This clonotype was seen a few times. The genes are TRBV4-3 and TRBJ2-1, with TRBD2 identical over 12 bases. The germline V gene encodes CDR1 LGHNA and CDR2 YSLEER. CDR3 size: 16 residues. V lost 8 bases to trimming and J lost 8 bases; unmatched junction nucleotides: 13. The CDR3 DNA sequence: TGCGCCAGCGGAAACGTAGGACTAGCGGGGAAGTATGAGCAGTTCTTC. Translation: CASGNVGLAGKYEQFF.

In its sample, this clonotype was seen many times. This chain uses TRBV10-2 with TRBJ2-2; D gene uncertain. V gave up 3 bases and J gave up 3 bases, with 5 bases separating them. The germline V gene has CDR1 WSHSY and CDR2 SAAADI. The CDR3 has 13 amino acids. CDR3 loop: CASSEQDTGELFF. DNA of the CDR3: TGCGCCAGCAGTGAACAAGACACCGGGGAGCTGTTTTTT.

V and J are TRBV7-2 and TRBJ2-7; no clear D gene. CDR3 length: 14 amino acids. CDR1 SGHTA and CDR2 FQGNSA come from the germline V gene. The ends were cut back, 2 bases at V and 6 bases at J, with 14 bases in the middle. For the CDR3, the DNA is TGTGCCAGCAGCTTAAAACGTGAAATGAGCGAGCAGTACTTC. Protein sequence: CASSLKREMSEQYF.

With respect to this clonotype: Given a much more abundant clone one base away, this may be a read error. The V call is TRBV12-3 or TRBV12-4, the J call TRBJ2-1; D gene ambiguous. The CDR3 is 13 amino acids. The V end lost 6 bases, the J end lost 8 bases, and 14 bases lay between the germline ends. The CDR3 region is CASSPDGYYEQFF. The CDR3 DNA sequence: TGTGCCAGCAGCCCCGACGGGTACTATGAGCAGTTCTTC.

This clonotype was seen more than once but under ten times. The V gene is TRBV5-1, the J gene TRBJ2-1; TRBD2 agrees at 7 bases. V was pared by 1 base and J by 3 bases, with 4 bases of the junction left unmatched. Germline-derived CDR1 and CDR2 are SGHRS and YFSETQ. This CDR3 is built from 15 residues. The CDR3 spells CASSLQASGYNEQFF. DNA of the CDR3: TGCGCCAGCAGCTTGCAGGCTAGCGGCTACAATGAGCAGTTCTTC.

This clonotype was observed a handful of times. The chain employs TRBV2 and TRBJ1-2; D not resolved. V was pared by 7 bases and J by 1 base, with 16 bases between. The CDR3 covers 15 residues. Germline CDR1 SNHLY, CDR2 FYNNEI. The CDR3 here is CASTSDGILNYGYTF. The CDR3 bases are TGTGCCAGCACCTCAGACGGGATCCTTAACTATGGCTACACCTTC.

This clonotype was seen at least ten times. This chain links TRBV12-3 or TRBV12-4 with TRBJ1-1; a weak D match, TRBD1 (6 bases). The V end was cut by 4 bases, the J end by 0 bases, with 12 bases between. CDR3 size: 15 residues. The CDR3 nucleotides are TGTGCCAGCAGTTCAGGGGTTTCCATGAACACTGAAGCTTTCTTT. Translated: CASSSGVSMNTEAFF.